This TCR beta chain originates from a study of blood T cell repertoires in COVID-19. Study as a whole: COVID-19 samples from acute and convalescent phases originated in the United States, Italy and Spain.

V lost 4 bases to trimming and J lost 7 bases; unmatched junction nucleotides: 11. The CDR3 is 15 residues long. Germline V gives CDR1 SGHNT, CDR2 YYREEE (reference sequence). TCRdb keeps only in-frame clones here, not all; method: immunoSEQ multiplex PCR. The sample lists 250,000 to 300,000 clones; over 80% were seen once. The receptor was derived from a man in his sixties who had recovered from COVID-19. J is TRBJ2-7 and V is TRBV5-4, with TRBD1 matching 10 bases. Sequences were obtained from peripheral blood. Here the CDR3 DNA reads TGTGCCAGCAGCACCGGGACAGGGGAGAGGGGGGAGCAGTACTTC. Residues: CASSTGTGERGEQYF.